The sample holds a few counts of the clone carrying this TCR beta chain. Expressed TCRB transcripts were sequenced because the isolated RNA had all been reverse transcribed beforehand. Some clones are missing from TCRdb's copy, which holds only in-frame ones; the method was immunoSEQ multiplex PCR. This repertoire shows around 450,000 clones, roughly an eighth found once; its top ten account for 0.04% to 0.05%. This sample was included in a study of beta chain features in type 1 diabetes. Looked up from germline, CDR1 is MDHEN and CDR2 is SYDVKM. Trimming pared 7 bases from V and 4 bases from J, leaving 20 bases between. The CDR3 covers 15 residues.

V gene TRBV28 combines with J gene TRBJ2-7, with D hard to call. Material: naive CD4+ T cells from blood. The sequence was obtained from a woman under 30 in good health. The CDR3 nucleotides read TGTGCCAGCACCCCGACCCGCGGAGTTTGGTACGAGCAGTACGTC. This translates into CASTPTRGVWYEQYV.